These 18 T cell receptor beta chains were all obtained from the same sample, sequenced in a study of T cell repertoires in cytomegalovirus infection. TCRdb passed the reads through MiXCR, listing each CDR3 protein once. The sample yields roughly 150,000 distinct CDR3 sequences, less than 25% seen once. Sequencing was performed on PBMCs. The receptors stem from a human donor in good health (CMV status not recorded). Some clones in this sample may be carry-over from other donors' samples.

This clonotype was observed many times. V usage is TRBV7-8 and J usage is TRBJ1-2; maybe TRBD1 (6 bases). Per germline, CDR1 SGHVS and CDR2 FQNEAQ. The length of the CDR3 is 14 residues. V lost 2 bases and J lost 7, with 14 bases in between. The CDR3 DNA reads TGTGCCAGCAGCTTAAACGGGGGGCTCAGTGGCTACACCTTC. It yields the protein CASSLNGGLSGYTF.

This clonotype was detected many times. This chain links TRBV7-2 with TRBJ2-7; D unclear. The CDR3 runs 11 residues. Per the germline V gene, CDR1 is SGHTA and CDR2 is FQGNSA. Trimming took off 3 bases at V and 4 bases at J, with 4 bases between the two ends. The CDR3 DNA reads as TGTGCCAGCAGCTTGGAGTACGAGCAGTACTTC. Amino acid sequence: CASSLEYEQYF. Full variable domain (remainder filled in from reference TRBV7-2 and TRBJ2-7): GAGVSQSPSNKVTEKGKDVELRCDPISGHTALYWYRQSLGQGLEFLIYFQGNSAPDKSGLPSDRFSAERTGGSVSTLTIQRTQQEDSAVYLCASSLEYEQYFGPGTRLTVT.

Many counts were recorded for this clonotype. CDR3 sequence reads: CASSLRPQGNSPLHF. The CDR3 coding sequence is TGTGCCAGCAGCTTACGGCCTCAGGGTAATTCACCCCTCCACTTT. The chain joins TRBV7-2 to TRBJ1-6; D is possibly TRBD1 (5 bases). The CDR3 runs 15 residues. Trimming shortened V by 2 bases and J by 6 bases, and 11 bases separated the two germline ends. CDR1 and CDR2 from the germline V gene are SGHTA and FQGNSA.

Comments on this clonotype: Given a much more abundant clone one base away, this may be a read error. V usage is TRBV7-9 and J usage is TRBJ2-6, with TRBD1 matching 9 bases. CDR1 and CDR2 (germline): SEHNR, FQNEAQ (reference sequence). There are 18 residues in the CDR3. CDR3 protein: CASSHRPGQGAGAYVLTF. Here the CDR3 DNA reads TGTGCCAGCAGCCACAGACCGGGACAGGGCGCTGGGGCCTACGTCCTGACTTTC.

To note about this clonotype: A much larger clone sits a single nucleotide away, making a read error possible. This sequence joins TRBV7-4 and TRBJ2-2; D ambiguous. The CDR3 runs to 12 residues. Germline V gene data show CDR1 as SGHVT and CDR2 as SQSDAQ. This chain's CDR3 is CANSPNTGELFF. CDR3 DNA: TGTGCCAACAGCCCGAACACCGGGGAGCTGTTTTTT.

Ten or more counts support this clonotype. CDR3 in amino acids: CAISELQGGTGELFF. The CDR3 DNA sequence: TGTGCCATCAGTGAGCTACAGGGAGGTACCGGGGAGCTGTTTTTT. The genes are TRBV10-3 and TRBJ2-2; the D call may be TRBD1 or TRBD2 (6 bases each). The CDR3 is 15 residues long. V was trimmed by 2 bases and J by 5 bases, leaving 12 bases between them. Per the germline V gene, CDR1 is ENHRY and CDR2 is SYGVKD.

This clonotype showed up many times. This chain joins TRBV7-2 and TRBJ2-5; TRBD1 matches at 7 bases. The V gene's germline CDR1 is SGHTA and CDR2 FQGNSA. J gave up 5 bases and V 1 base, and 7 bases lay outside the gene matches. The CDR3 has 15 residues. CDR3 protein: CASSLGPDRAETQYF. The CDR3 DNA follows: TGTGCCAGCAGCTTAGGGCCCGACAGGGCTGAGACCCAGTACTTC.

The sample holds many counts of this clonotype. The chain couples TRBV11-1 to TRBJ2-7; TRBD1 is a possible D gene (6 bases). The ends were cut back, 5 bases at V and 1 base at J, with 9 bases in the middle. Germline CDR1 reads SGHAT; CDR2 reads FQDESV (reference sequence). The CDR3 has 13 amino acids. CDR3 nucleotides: TGTGCCAGCAGCCGAGGACAGTCCTACGAGCAGTACTTC. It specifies CASSRGQSYEQYF.

DNA of the CDR3: TGTGCCAGCTCACCACCAACCCCAGGGAGGGACACCTACGAGCAGTACTTC. Residues: CASSPPTPGRDTYEQYF. J is TRBJ2-7 and V is TRBV18; D might be TRBD2 (7 bases). The germline gives CDR1 KGHSH, CDR2 LQKENI. The CDR3 extends over 17 amino acids. Trimming took off 0 bases at V and 2 bases at J, with 17 bases between the two ends.

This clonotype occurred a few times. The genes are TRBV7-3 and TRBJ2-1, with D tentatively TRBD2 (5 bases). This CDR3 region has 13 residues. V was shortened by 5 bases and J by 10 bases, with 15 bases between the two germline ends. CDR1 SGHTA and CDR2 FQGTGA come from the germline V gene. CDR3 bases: TGTGCCAGCAGCCCGACTACCTACAGCGAGCAGTTCTTC. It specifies CASSPTTYSEQFF.

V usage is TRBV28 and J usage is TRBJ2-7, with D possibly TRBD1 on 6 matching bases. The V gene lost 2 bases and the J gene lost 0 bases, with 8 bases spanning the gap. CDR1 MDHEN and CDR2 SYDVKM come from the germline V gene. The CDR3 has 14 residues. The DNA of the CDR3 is TGTGCCAGCAGTTTAGGGACACACTCCTACGAGCAGTACTTC. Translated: CASSLGTHSYEQYF.

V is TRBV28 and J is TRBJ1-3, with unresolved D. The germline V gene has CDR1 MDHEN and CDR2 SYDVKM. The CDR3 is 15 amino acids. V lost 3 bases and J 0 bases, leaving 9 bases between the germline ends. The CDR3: CASSFGHSSGNTIYF. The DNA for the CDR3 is TGTGCCAGCAGTTTTGGGCATAGCTCTGGAAACACCATATATTTT.

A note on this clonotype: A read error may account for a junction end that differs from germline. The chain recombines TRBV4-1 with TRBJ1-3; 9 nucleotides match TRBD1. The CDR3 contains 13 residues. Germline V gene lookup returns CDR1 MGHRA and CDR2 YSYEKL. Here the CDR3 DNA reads TGCGCCAACAGCCAGGACAGGGGACGAGGGGAGTTTTTT. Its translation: CANSQDRGRGEFF.

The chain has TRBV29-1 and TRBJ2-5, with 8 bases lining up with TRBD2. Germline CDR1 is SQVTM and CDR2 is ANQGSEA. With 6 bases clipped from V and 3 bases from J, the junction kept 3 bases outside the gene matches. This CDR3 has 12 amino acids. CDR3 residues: CSVGLGKETQYF. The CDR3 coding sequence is TGCAGCGTGGGACTAGGGAAAGAGACCCAGTACTTC.

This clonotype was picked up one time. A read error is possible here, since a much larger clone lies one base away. The CDR3 DNA reads as TGTGCCAGCAGTACCGATAGCAATCAGCCCCAGTATTTT. This translates into CASSTDSNQPQYF. This sequence joins TRBV7-2 and TRBJ1-5; D unresolved. The J call could be wrong; TRBJ2-3 is a better fit for the DNA end. In germline, CDR1 is SGHTA, CDR2 FQGNSA. The CDR3 covers 13 residues.

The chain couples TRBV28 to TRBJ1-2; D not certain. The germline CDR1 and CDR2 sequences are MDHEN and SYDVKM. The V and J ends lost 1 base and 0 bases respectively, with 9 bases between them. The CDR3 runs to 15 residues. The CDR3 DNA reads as TGTGCCAGCAGTTTATTGGCCGAAGCTAACTATGGCTACACCTTC. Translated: CASSLLAEANYGYTF.

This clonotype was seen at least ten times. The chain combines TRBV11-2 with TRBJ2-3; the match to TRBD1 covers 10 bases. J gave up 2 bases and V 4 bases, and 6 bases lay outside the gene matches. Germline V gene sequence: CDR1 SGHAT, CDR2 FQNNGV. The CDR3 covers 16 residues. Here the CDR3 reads CASSSGQGVFTDTQYF. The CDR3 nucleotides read TGTGCCAGCAGCTCCGGACAGGGGGTTTTCACAGATACGCAGTATTTT.

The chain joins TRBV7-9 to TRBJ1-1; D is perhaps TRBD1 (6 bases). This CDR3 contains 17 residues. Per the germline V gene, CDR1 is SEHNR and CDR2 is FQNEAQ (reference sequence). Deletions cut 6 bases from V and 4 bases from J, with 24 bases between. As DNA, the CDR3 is TGTGCCAGCAGACCTGACAGGAATTGGGGGTCGGGCACTGAAGCTTTCTTT. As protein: CASRPDRNWGSGTEAFF. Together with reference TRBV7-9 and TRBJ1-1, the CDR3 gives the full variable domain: DTGVSQNPRHKITKRGQNVTFRCDPISEHNRLYWYRQTLGQGPEFLTYFQNEAQLEKSRLLSDRFSAERPKGSFSTLEIQRTEQGDSAMYLCASRPDRNWGSGTEAFFGQGTRLTVV.